Listed below are T cell receptor beta chains from one sample, sequenced in a study of T-cell reconstitution after alpha-beta-depleted transplantation in children. One entry per CDR3 protein results from TCRdb running MiXCR on the PCR reads. Here the sample spans fewer than 1 million distinct CDR3 sequences, about 16% being singletons. Source: PBMCs, mostly from graft donor cells, taken 360 days after TCRalphabeta/CD19-depleted stem cell transplant. The source is a male patient aged 5 to 17 who had a stem cell transplant for acute lymphoblastic leukemia, so the T cells may come from the graft donor. CDR3s include the opening cysteine and the closing phenylalanine or tryptophan. A D gene is named only where the DNA matches it firmly. Size is stated for part of the rows, as once, few or many counts, or as a class when the clone is expanded.

D	size	V	length	J	CDR3	DNA
-	-	TRBV25-1	13	TRBJ1-2	CASGRIGVYGYTF	TGTGCCAGCGGTCGGATTGGAGTCTATGGCTACACCTTC
TRBD1	few	TRBV4-1	15	TRBJ2-7	CASSQGDTGVEEQYF	TGCGCCAGCAGCCAAGGGGATACAGGGGTTGAAGAGCAGTACTTC
TRBD1	-	TRBV5-1	19	TRBJ2-6	CASSLGGTGTKTGANVLTF	TGCGCCAGCAGCTTAGGGGGGACAGGGACCAAAACTGGGGCCAACGTCCTGACTTTC
-	-	TRBV6-1	15	TRBJ2-6	CASSPGVSGANVLTF	TGTGCCAGCAGCCCCGGGGTATCTGGGGCCAACGTCCTGACTTTC
-	few	TRBV13	15	TRBJ2-7	CASTIWDWSSYEQYF	TGTGCCAGCACGATTTGGGACTGGAGCTCCTACGAGCAGTACTTC
TRBD2	-	TRBV7-2	17	TRBJ2-7	CASSPASGGSAAYEQYF	TGTGCCAGCAGCCCAGCCAGCGGGGGGAGCGCAGCCTACGAGCAGTACTTC
-	few	TRBV11-2	12	TRBJ2-7	CASSPWTEISYF	TGTGCCAGCAGCCCGTGGACAGAGATATCGTACTTC
TRBD1	-	TRBV20-1	15	TRBJ1-3	CSARTQGFSGNTIYF	TGCAGTGCTAGAACACAGGGGTTCTCTGGAAACACCATATATTTT
TRBD2	many	TRBV5-1	16	TRBJ2-2	CASSFTSGANTGELFF	TGCGCCAGCAGCTTCACTAGCGGGGCGAACACCGGGGAGCTGTTTTTT
TRBD1	few	TRBV7-3	18	TRBJ1-2	CASSAGRGLGGDSYGYTF	TGTGCCAGCAGCGCAGGCAGGGGTCTAGGGGGCGACTCCTATGGCTACACCTTC
TRBD1	few	TRBV25-1	12	TRBJ1-2	CASTQGLYGYTF	TGTGCCAGCACACAGGGGCTGTATGGCTACACCTTC
-	many	TRBV7-9	12	TRBJ1-1	CASGRENTEAFF	TGTGCCAGCGGGCGGGAGAACACTGAAGCTTTCTTT
-	-	TRBV20-1	18	TRBJ2-6	CSARESDHGPSGANVLTF	TGCAGTGCTAGAGAGTCCGACCATGGCCCCTCTGGGGCCAACGTCCTGACTTTC
-	-	TRBV5-1	14	TRBJ2-5	CASSIVRTQETQYF	TGCGCCAGCAGCATCGTTAGGACACAAGAGACCCAGTACTTC
-	-	TRBV7-9	14	TRBJ1-1	CASRAGNVNTEAFF	TGTGCCAGCAGGGCGGGCAACGTTAACACTGAAGCTTTCTTT
TRBD1	many	TRBV11-2	17	TRBJ2-7	CASSRQLATGTPDEQYF	TGTGCCAGCAGCCGGCAGTTGGCGACAGGGACACCTGACGAGCAGTACTTC
TRBD1	-	TRBV2	13	TRBJ2-1	CASSATGLSEQFF	TGTGCCAGCAGTGCGACAGGGTTGTCTGAGCAGTTCTTC
-	few	TRBV3-1	14	TRBJ2-7	CASSLSPSSDEQYF	TGTGCCAGCAGCCTATCCCCTAGCAGCGACGAGCAGTACTTC
TRBD2	many	TRBV4-1	17	TRBJ2-1	CASSQRLAGEDPHEQFF	TGCGCCAGCAGCCAAAGGTTAGCGGGAGAAGACCCCCATGAGCAGTTCTTC
-	few	TRBV10-3	15	TRBJ1-1	CAISDSSTGNTEAFF	TGTGCCATCAGTGACTCATCGACAGGGAACACTGAAGCTTTCTTT
-	few	TRBV28	15	TRBJ2-1	CASSTSASSYNEQFF	TGTGCCAGCAGTACCAGCGCGAGCTCCTACAATGAGCAGTTCTTC
TRBD1	-	TRBV7-9	15	TRBJ1-2	CASSPRDRVDYGYTF	TGTGCCAGCAGCCCCCGGGACAGGGTGGACTATGGCTACACCTTC
TRBD1	few	TRBV20-1	16	TRBJ1-5	CSARRTGQGGRQPQHF	TGCAGTGCAAGGAGAACGGGACAGGGGGGTCGACAGCCCCAGCATTTT
TRBD1	-	TRBV12-3/TRBV12-4	15	TRBJ1-2	CASSPPPGTEDGYTF	TGTGCCAGCAGTCCACCCCCCGGGACAGAGGATGGCTACACCTTC
-	-	TRBV12-3/TRBV12-4	11	TRBJ2-7	CASSLRREQYF	TGTGCCAGCAGTTTACGGAGGGAGCAGTACTTC
-	-	TRBV25-1	14	TRBJ1-4	CASSDWGSFEKLFF	TGTGCCAGCAGTGACTGGGGGAGTTTCGAAAAACTGTTTTTT
TRBD2	-	TRBV12-3/TRBV12-4	16	TRBJ2-5	CASSFRTSGYQETQYF	TGTGCCAGCAGTTTTAGGACTAGCGGGTACCAAGAGACCCAGTACTTC
-	many	TRBV24-1	14	TRBJ2-1	CATSDLAGPRSQFF	TGTGCCACCAGTGATTTGGCGGGGCCGAGGTCTCAGTTCTTC
-	many	TRBV25-1	15	TRBJ2-7	CASSDSTGPPVEQYF	TGTGCCAGCAGTGATTCGACGGGACCCCCCGTCGAGCAGTACTTC
TRBD1	few	TRBV7-9	15	TRBJ1-4	CASSLAGTVNEKLFF	TGTGCCAGCAGCTTAGCAGGGACAGTAAATGAAAAACTGTTTTTT
-	-	TRBV7-8	15	TRBJ1-4	CASSLLVGGNEKLFF	TGTGCCAGCAGCTTATTAGTAGGCGGTAATGAAAAACTGTTTTTT
-	-	TRBV9	15	TRBJ2-5	CASSVSPGTGETQYF	TGTGCCAGCAGCGTCAGCCCGGGGACGGGAGAGACCCAGTACTTC
-	few	TRBV7-2	13	TRBJ2-7	CASSSGMTYEQYF	TGTGCCAGCAGCTCGGGGATGACCTACGAGCAGTACTTC
TRBD1	many	TRBV2	14	TRBJ1-2	CASSEKGQFYGYTF	TGTGCCAGCAGTGAAAAGGGACAGTTCTATGGCTACACCTTC
-	many	TRBV5-6	16	TRBJ1-1	CASSLGGLFMNTEAFF	TGTGCCAGCAGCTTGGGCGGCTTGTTCATGAACACTGAAGCTTTCTTT
-	-	TRBV27	13	TRBJ2-3	CASKGLARDTQYF	TGTGCCAGCAAGGGACTTGCGAGAGATACGCAGTATTTT
-	-	TRBV7-9	16	TRBJ2-2	CASSLLSGRNTGELFF	TGTGCCAGCAGCTTACTATCCGGGAGGAACACCGGGGAGCTGTTTTTT
-	few	TRBV5-1	16	TRBJ2-1	CASSLGDTSSYNEQFF	TGCGCCAGCAGCTTGGGGGACACTAGCTCCTACAATGAGCAGTTCTTC
TRBD2	-	TRBV15	14	TRBJ2-5	CATNSGRDQETQYF	TGTGCCACAAATAGCGGGAGGGACCAAGAGACCCAGTACTTC
-	-	TRBV5-1	14	TRBJ2-2	CASSLPLGTGELFF	TGCGCCAGCAGCTTGCCACTCGGCACCGGGGAGCTGTTTTTT
-	-	TRBV5-1	14	TRBJ2-1	CASSFGTPNNEQFF	TGCGCCAGCAGCTTCGGGACTCCAAACAATGAGCAGTTCTTC